The T cell receptor (beta chain) under discussion was sequenced for a study of spatial heterogeneity in lung cancer (dated by TCRdb to about 2019). Regarding the research as a whole: Beta-chain transcripts were consistently detected in greater numbers than alpha-chain transcripts, which likely reflected higher beta-chain transcript abundance. Both alpha and beta chains were TCR-sequenced in samples taken at surgery, namely 220 tumor regions, 63 to 70 matched nontumor lung samples and about 52 PBMC samples. In the raw uncorrected reads, each unique combination of TCR and UMI appeared on average more than ten times. The study quantitatively compared TCR alpha and beta repertoires across multiple tumor regions, matched nontumor lung and blood in non-small cell lung cancer. The study linked features of the TCR repertoire to counts of nonsynonymous mutations, which were determined by whole-exome sequencing of tumor tissue.

General study outcomes and caveats: Ubiquitous expanded tumor TCRs showed up in blood more often at tumor resection than at routine follow-up. Additional single-cell paired TCR alpha and beta sequencing was considered necessary to confirm, at a functional level, the hypothesis that regional TCRs recognize regional mutations.

Looking up the germline V gene yields CDR1 MDHEN and CDR2 SYDVKM. The CDR3 contains 15 residues, cysteine and phenylalanine counted. Left in the record is the CDR3 DNA by itself, 45 bases read in frame from the first base. The V and J ends are trimmed by 5 bases and 2 bases, leaving 15 bases between them. This clonotype was picked up many times. This clone's antigen is unknown. Base qualities were left out, and no much larger clone turns up one base away. The library was produced with 5' RACE. This sample was sequenced with a NextSeq 500. The TCR library protocol attached a unique molecular identifier to each TCR cDNA molecule to allow correction of PCR and sequencing errors. The paper's processing steps were these. TCR identification, UMI-based error correction and CDR3 extraction were performed with Decombinator tools. TCRs above a frequency of 2 per 1,000, corresponding to the top 1% of the tumor frequency distribution, were defined as expanded. Rényi diversity was computed with the R vegan package after subsampling each repertoire 100 times to 5,000 TCRs. CDR3 similarity networks were built from amino acid triplet string-kernel similarity, connecting CDR3s with pairwise similarity above 0.82. TCRdb reprocessed the public reads (quality trimming at Q25 with fastp, clone calling with MiXCR) and kept in-frame beta chains. Each record represents a unique CDR3 protein, reported with the most common genes and DNA among its rows. TCRdb's processing, not the study's, gives the V and J calls here. For this sample there are 85,000 to 100,000 distinct CDR3 sequences; over 9.5% appear just once. The ten top clones hold just over 40% of the sample.

The time point label corresponds to: sample taken at primary tumor resection. Whole RNA extracted from tumor and nontumor lung tissue, or from cryopreserved PBMC samples, was used for TCR sequencing without cell sorting. Samples were obtained from 70 to 85 patients with early-stage, untreated non-small cell lung cancer from the lung TRACERx cohort. Patients were selected for TCR sequencing only if sufficient RNA was available from at least two tumor regions. Here the chain combines TRBV28 and TRBJ1-1, with an unclear D gene assignment. Material: PBMCs, obtained at surgery. This TCR derives from a male donor with early-stage non-small cell lung cancer. The sequence in DNA is TGTGCCAGCAGTCTACAGAAAGATCTAAACACTGAAGCTTTCTTT. The encoded protein is CASSLQKDLNTEAFF.